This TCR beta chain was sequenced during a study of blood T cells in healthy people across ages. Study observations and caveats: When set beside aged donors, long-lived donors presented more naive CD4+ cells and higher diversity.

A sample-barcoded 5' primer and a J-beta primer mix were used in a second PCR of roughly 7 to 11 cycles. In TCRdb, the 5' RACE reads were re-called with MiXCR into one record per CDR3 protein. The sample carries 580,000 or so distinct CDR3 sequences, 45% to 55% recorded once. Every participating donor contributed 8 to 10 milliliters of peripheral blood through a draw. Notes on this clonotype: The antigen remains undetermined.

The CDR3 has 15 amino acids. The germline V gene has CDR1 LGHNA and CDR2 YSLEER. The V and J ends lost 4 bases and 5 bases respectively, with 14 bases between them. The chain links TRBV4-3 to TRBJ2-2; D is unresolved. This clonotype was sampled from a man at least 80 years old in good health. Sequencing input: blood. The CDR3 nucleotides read TGCGCCAGCAGCCCCCTGAGCACCGTAACCGGGGAGCTGTTTTTT. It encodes CASSPLSTVTGELFF.